The sequence of this TCR beta chain was determined in a study of human T cells and chemical hapten exposure. Single cDNA molecules in the library carried unique molecular identifiers attached during preparation. TCRdb used MiXCR to reprocess the reads, holding one entry per CDR3 protein. The sample lists about 120,000 distinct CDR3 sequences; roughly 8.5% were seen once. It was unfractionated whole blood from which total RNA was extracted. This clonotype was detected many times. V lost 0 bases to trimming and J lost 7 bases, with 6 bases between them. Germline values: CDR1 SGHDN, CDR2 FVKESK. The CDR3 runs 13 residues.

Material: whole blood. The clonotype originates from a human donor in good health. Some clones in this sample may be carry-over from other donors' samples. The chain carries TRBV14 and TRBJ2-2, with D unclear. CDR3 sequence reads: CASSQEGFGELFF. In nucleotides, the CDR3 is TGTGCCAGCAGCCAAGAAGGCTTCGGGGAGCTGTTTTTT.